The source of this T cell receptor (beta chain) is a study of shared clonotypes between healthy human individuals. Findings and limits, study-wide: The expectation was that sequencing depth would affect clonotype sharing among donors. Roughly 4.6% of naive CD4 clonotypes were common to a handful of donors. Memory subsets generally showed lower estimated richness than naive subsets.

In the case of this clone: Its specificity is not known.

The input for sorted-subset replicate PCRs was around 0.2 ug DNA, approximately 30,000 T cell genomes. Data came from immunoSEQ multiplex PCR; TCRdb stores just in-frame clones and leaves some out. The repertoire holds nearly 2 million clones, approximately 95% seen once, with less than 1.5% in the top ten. Germline lookup yields CDR1 MNHNS and CDR2 SASEGT. Between the trimmed V and J ends, which lost 7 bases and 4 bases, there was a span of 8 bases. This CDR3 region has 12 residues. CD45RO negativity and positive selection for CCR7 defined naive CD8 cells, a population that excluded terminally differentiated effector memory CD45RA+ cells.

This clonotype originated in a man younger than 35 in good health. The material sequenced was naive CD8+ T cells sorted from blood. V and J are TRBV6-1 and TRBJ2-1; D uncertain. The chain's CDR3 is CASNFVYNEQFF. CDR3 DNA: TGTGCCAGCAATTTTGTATACAATGAGCAGTTCTTC.